Here is one T cell receptor (beta chain) with its context. The antigen remains unidentified. This sample stems from a study of CXCR3-negative and CXCR3-positive naive CD8 T cells. Whole-study results and caveats: Both naive subsets, CXCR3-negative and CXCR3-positive, displayed similar TRBV-TRBJ usage, unlike memory cells. Memory CD8+ T cell repertoires were far less diverse than both naive subsets. Relative to CXCR3-negative naive cells, CXCR3-positive naive cells had more hydrophobic TRB CDR3s.

UMI labels and 5' RACE were used to prepare the TRB cDNA libraries. Using the 5' RACE reads, TCRdb records one entry per CDR3 protein without DNA. This sample's table reports some 100,000 distinct CDR3 sequences. Germline loops: CDR1 SGHRS, CDR2 YFSETQ. This CDR3 spans 15 amino acids. The study sorted every CD8+ T cell subset in triplicate at 300,000 cells each. The naive CD8+ gate required CD45RO-CCR7+CD27+CD95- phenotype. The sequencing input was naive CXCR3+ CD8+ T cells from blood. Subset meaning: CD45RO-CCR7+CD27+CD95- naive CD8+ T cells expressing CXCR3 (TNR3+). This clonotype was sampled from a human donor in good health. Some clones in this sample may be carry-over from other donors' samples. The V gene is TRBV5-1, the J gene TRBJ1-1. The CDR3 sequence is CASSLWQITNTEAFF. The variable domain in full, with the rest retrieved from reference TRBV5-1 and TRBJ1-1, is KAGVTQTPRYLIKTRGQQVTLSCSPISGHRSVSWYQQTPGQGLQFLFEYFSETQRNKGNFPGRFSGRQFSNSRSEMNVSTLELGDSALYLCASSLWQITNTEAFFGQGTRLTVV.